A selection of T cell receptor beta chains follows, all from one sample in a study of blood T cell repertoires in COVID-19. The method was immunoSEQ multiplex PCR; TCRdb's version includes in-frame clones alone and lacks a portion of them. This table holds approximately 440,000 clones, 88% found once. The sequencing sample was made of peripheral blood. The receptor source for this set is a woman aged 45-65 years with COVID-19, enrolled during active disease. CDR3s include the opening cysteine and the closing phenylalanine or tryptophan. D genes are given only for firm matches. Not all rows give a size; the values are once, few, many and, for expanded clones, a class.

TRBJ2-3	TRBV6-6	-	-	TGTGCCAGCAGGCTAAGGGGTAGCACAGATACGCAGTATTTT	CASRLRGSTDTQYF
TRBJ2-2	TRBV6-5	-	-	TGTGCCAGCACCCCGAATAGAAAAAACACCGGGGAGCTGTTTTTT	CASTPNRKNTGELFF
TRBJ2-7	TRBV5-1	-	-	TGCGCCAGCAGCTTGGCCGGGGTGGCAGGCGAGCAGTACTTC	CASSLAGVAGEQYF
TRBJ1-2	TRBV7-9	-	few	TGTGCCATCCAGGCCCGCTATGGCTACACCTTC	CAIQARYGYTF
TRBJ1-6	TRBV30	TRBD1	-	TGTGCCTGGACGACAGGGAATAATAATTCACCCCTCCACTTT	CAWTTGNNNSPLHF
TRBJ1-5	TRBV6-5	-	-	TGTGCCAGTGAGCAGTGGCGGGATCAGCCCCAGCATTTT	CASEQWRDQPQHF
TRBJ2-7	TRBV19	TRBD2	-	TGTGCCAGTAAAGGGCGGGGGACCTACGAGCAGTACTTC	CASKGRGTYEQYF
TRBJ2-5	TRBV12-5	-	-	TGTGCTAGTGGCCGGAACAGGGCCCAAGAGACCCAGTACTTC	CASGRNRAQETQYF
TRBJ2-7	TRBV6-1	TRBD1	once	TGTGCCAGCAGTGAAGCGCGGGACAGGGTATACGAGCAGTACTTC	CASSEARDRVYEQYF
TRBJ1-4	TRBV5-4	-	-	TGTGCCAGCAGCGTCGGGACATCATCAACTAATGAAAAACTGTTTTTT	CASSVGTSSTNEKLFF
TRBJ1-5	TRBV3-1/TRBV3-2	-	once	TGTGCCAGCAGCCAAGAGCTAGGGGGCAATCAGCCCCAGCATTTT	CASSQELGGNQPQHF
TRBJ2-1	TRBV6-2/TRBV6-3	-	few	TGTGCCAGCAGTCGGGGGAGGAGCTCCTACAATGAGCAGTTCTTC	CASSRGRSSYNEQFF
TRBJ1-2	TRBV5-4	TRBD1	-	TGTGCCAGCAGCCGCGCCGGACAGGGTAGAGGCTACACCTTC	CASSRAGQGRGYTF
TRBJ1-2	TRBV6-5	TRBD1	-	TGTGCCAGCGGAACGACAGGGGGCGTCTACACCTTC	CASGTTGGVYTF
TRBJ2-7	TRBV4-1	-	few	TGCGCCAGCAGCCAAGTGAGTTTGACAGTCGGGCAGTTCTACGAGCAGTACTTC	CASSQVSLTVGQFYEQYF
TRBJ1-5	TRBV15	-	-	TGTGCCACAAGACAGGTCAATCAGCCCCAGCATTTT	CATRQVNQPQHF
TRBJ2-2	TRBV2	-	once	TGTGCCAGCAGTGAACTAGTGATGGATACCGGGGAGCTGTTTTTT	CASSELVMDTGELFF
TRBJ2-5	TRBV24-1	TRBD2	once	TGTGCCACCAGTGACCCGGGACTAGCGGGGGCAGCACAAGAGACCCAGTACTTC	CATSDPGLAGAAQETQYF
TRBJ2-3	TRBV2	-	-	TGTGCCAGCAGTAAGGGGACCTCCCGGGGGGATACGCAGTATTTT	CASSKGTSRGDTQYF
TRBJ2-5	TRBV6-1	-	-	TGTGCCAGCAGTGAAGCCCCTTTATTACTAGAGACCCAGTACTTC	CASSEAPLLLETQYF
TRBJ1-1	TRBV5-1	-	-	TGCGCCAGCAGCTTAGGTCCAGGGATGGGATCTGAAGCTTTCTTT	CASSLGPGMGSEAFF
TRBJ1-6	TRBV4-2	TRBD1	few	TGTGCCAGCAGCCAAGCCCAGGACAGGAATTCACCCCTCCACTTT	CASSQAQDRNSPLHF
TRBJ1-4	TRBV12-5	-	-	TGTGCTAGTGGTTTGCCCCCCAGGGGTGAAAAACTGTTTTTT	CASGLPPRGEKLFF
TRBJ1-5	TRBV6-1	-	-	TGTGCCAGCAGTGAAGAAAGCTCCCCCCGGGGGCCCCAGCATTTT	CASSEESSPRGPQHF
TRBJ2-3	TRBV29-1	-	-	TGCAGCGTTGAAATGGATCGGGAAAATACGCAGTATTTT	CSVEMDRENTQYF
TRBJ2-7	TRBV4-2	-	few	TGTGCCAGCAGCTCCACCTACGAGCAGTACTTC	CASSSTYEQYF
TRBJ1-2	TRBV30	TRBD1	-	TGTGCCTGTCCGGGACAGCCCCTCTCCTATGGCTACACCTTC	CACPGQPLSYGYTF
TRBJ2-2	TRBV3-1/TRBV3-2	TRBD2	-	TGTGCCAGCAGCCAAGTGTCGGGGGGGCGTCACGGGGAGCTGTTTTTT	CASSQVSGGRHGELFF
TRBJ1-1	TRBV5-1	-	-	TGCGCCAGCAGCTTGGGGTGGCAAGCGGGCACTGAAGCTTTCTTT	CASSLGWQAGTEAFF
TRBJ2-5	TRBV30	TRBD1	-	TGTGCCTGGAAAAAACAGGGGGCCGAGACCCAGTACTTC	CAWKKQGAETQYF
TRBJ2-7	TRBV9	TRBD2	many	TGTGCCAGCAGCCGGAGCGGGGTGTCTTCCTACGAGCAGTACTTC	CASSRSGVSSYEQYF
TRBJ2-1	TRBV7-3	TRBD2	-	TGTGCCAGCCAGCGACTAGCGGGGGGGAATGAGCAGTTCTTC	CASQRLAGGNEQFF
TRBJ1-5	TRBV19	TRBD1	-	TGTGCCAGTAGTAGGGGACAGGGGGCAAATCGGCAGCCCCAGCATTTT	CASSRGQGANRQPQHF
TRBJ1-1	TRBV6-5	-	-	TGTGCCAGCAGTTACCAGGGAGGGTCTGAAGCTTTCTTT	CASSYQGGSEAFF
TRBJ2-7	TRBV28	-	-	TGTGCCAGCAGTTTATCCGCGGGGGTGACAGGGGAATACGAGCAGTACTTC	CASSLSAGVTGEYEQYF
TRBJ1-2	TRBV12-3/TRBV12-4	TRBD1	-	TGTGCCAGCAGTCAGGGGGACGGCTACACCTTC	CASSQGDGYTF
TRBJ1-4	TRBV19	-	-	TGTGCCAGTAGACGACAGGTGGGGGAAAAACTGTTTTTT	CASRRQVGEKLFF
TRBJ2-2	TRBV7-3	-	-	TGTGCCAGCAGCTTAATGAGTAGCTTAAACACCGGGGAGCTGTTTTTT	CASSLMSSLNTGELFF
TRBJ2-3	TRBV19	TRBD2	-	TGTGCCAGTAGTGCTAGCGGAGATACGCAGTATTTT	CASSASGDTQYF
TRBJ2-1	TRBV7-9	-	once	TGTGCCAGCAGAGAATCAAGAGCCCGGGACAATGAGCAGTTCTTC	CASRESRARDNEQFF
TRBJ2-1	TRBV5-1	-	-	TGCGCCAGCAGCGCCGGGACACTTTACAATGAGCAGTTCTTC	CASSAGTLYNEQFF
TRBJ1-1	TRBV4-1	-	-	TGCGCCAGCAGCCAAGGGTCAGGCAGGGGACACACTGAAGCTTTCTTT	CASSQGSGRGHTEAFF
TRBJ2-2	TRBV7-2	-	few	TGTGCCAGCAGCTTATCCGTCGCCGGGGAGCTGTTTTTT	CASSLSVAGELFF
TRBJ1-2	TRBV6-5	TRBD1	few	TGTGCCAGCAGTCCCAGGGGGGACAGGGCCCATGGCTACACCTTC	CASSPRGDRAHGYTF
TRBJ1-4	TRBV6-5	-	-	TGTGCCAGCAGCGTGAACAGGGAACCCCTTTTACTGTTTTTT	CASSVNREPLLLFF